Sequencing of this T cell receptor (beta chain) was carried out in a study of T cells after yellow fever vaccination. Study in general: SMART-Seq v4 Ultra Low Input handled preparation of low-cell-number fractions.

The germline CDR1 and CDR2 sequences are SQVTM and ANQGSEA. V was cut by 0 bases and J by 6 bases, with 6 bases left in between. This CDR3 is built from 12 residues. This clonotype occurred many times. Researchers made TCR cDNA using 5'RACE template switching, and this step added a universal primer site and UMIs. TCRdb redid the calling of the 5' RACE reads with MiXCR, one entry per CDR3 protein. Altogether roughly 16,000 distinct CDR3 sequences are present, more than 4% being singletons, with the ten largest covering roughly 0.4%. Study-level points and caveats: A faster peak, day 5 versus 15, was reached by the weaker secondary response. Across the CD4 and CD8 compartments, a small share of clonotypes was present in both.

Source: PBMCs, either bulk or a sorted T-cell subset (CD4+, CD8+, memory, or dextramer-sorted; not recorded which), taken 15 days after the yellow fever booster vaccination. The clonotype originates from a man aged 25 to 45 who received the YFV17D yellow fever vaccine. The rearrangement joins TRBV29-1 to TRBJ2-1; D is uncertain. Here the CDR3 DNA reads TGCAGCGTTGAAGATATCGGCAATGAGCAGTTCTTC. Protein product: CSVEDIGNEQFF.